Listed here are 22 T cell receptor beta chains from one sample, sequenced in a study of Ad26.COV2.S vaccination and SARS-CoV-2 variants. Sample treatment: around 19 received Ad26.COV2.S at low or high dose, single or two shots; about five received placebo; per-sample allocation not given. It was on day 63 after the first vaccine or placebo injection that samples were taken. Libraries were prepared by immunoSEQ multiplex PCR; TCRdb keeps only in-frame clonotypes and omits some of them. The table includes around 450,000 clones, roughly nine tenths detected once. The sample was peripheral blood, taken in a trial of Ad26.COV2.S vaccine versus placebo. These receptors were taken from a person aged 18-65 years who received the Ad26.COV2.S COVID-19 vaccine or a placebo.

The CDR3 reads CSASLQQETQYF. Here the CDR3 DNA reads TGCAGTGCTAGTCTCCAGCAAGAGACCCAGTACTTC. The chain links TRBV20-1 to TRBJ2-5; D unclear. CDR3 length equals 12 residues. Trimming pared 3 bases from V and 2 bases from J, leaving 7 bases between. Germline lookup yields CDR1 DFQATT and CDR2 SNEGSKA (reference sequence).

This clone was recorded a few times. This rearrangement joins TRBV2 to TRBJ1-2, with no clear D. Germline-derived CDR1 and CDR2 are SNHLY and FYNNEI. Trimming left V 4 bases short and J 1 base short, with 7 bases between. The CDR3 covers 13 residues. The CDR3 nucleotides read TGTGCCAGCAGTGGTGACAATAACTATGGCTACACCTTC. Translated, it gives CASSGDNNYGYTF.

The rearrangement uses TRBV12-3 or TRBV12-4 and TRBJ2-3; D may correspond to TRBD1 or TRBD2 (5 bases each). The V end lost 6 bases, the J end lost 7 bases, and 14 bases lay between the germline ends. The CDR3 sequence is 13 residues long. CDR3 DNA sequence: TGTGCCAGCAGGTACTCCGGGGCTAATACGCAGTATTTT. It codes for CASRYSGANTQYF.

The V and J genes are TRBV10-1 and TRBJ1-5, with D perhaps matching TRBD1 (6 bases). This CDR3 is built from 16 residues. V was clipped by 6 bases and J by 0 bases, with 15 bases between them. Germline values: CDR1 WNHNN, CDR2 SYGVQD (reference sequence). The CDR3 DNA reads TGCGCCAGCAGGCCTGAAACAGGGTATAGCAATCAGCCCCAGCATTTT. It encodes CASRPETGYSNQPQHF.

This chain joins TRBV19 and TRBJ1-5; D is undetermined. The CDR3 has 16 amino acids. The V gene's germline CDR1 is LNHDA and CDR2 SQIVND (reference sequence). Trimming left V 1 base short and J 7 bases short, with 17 bases between. For the CDR3, the DNA is TGTGCCAGTAGTATAGGAGGTGTGGGAGGGTTCCAGCCCCAGCATTTT. Amino acid sequence: CASSIGGVGGFQPQHF.

The chain is built from TRBV4-3 and TRBJ1-4; D gene ambiguous. V lost 5 bases and J lost 1, with 23 bases in between. This CDR3 is 19 amino acids long. Germline CDR1 is LGHNA and CDR2 is YSLEER. The CDR3 protein is CASSTLLAGYGRTNEKLFF. In DNA form, the CDR3 reads TGCGCCAGCAGCACCTTGTTGGCAGGCTATGGCCGAACTAATGAAAAACTGTTTTTT.

This clone was recorded only once. The chain is built from TRBV4-3 and TRBJ1-4, with D perhaps TRBD1 (5 bases). This CDR3 contains 16 residues. Trimming took off 1 base at V and 3 bases at J, with 12 bases between the two ends. Germline CDR1 is LGHNA and CDR2 is YSLEER. The CDR3 nucleotides are TGCGCCAGCAGCCAAGCGCCAGGGTACCCTAATGAAAAACTGTTTTTT. It translates to CASSQAPGYPNEKLFF.

This chain links TRBV5-1 with TRBJ1-2; 9 nucleotides line up with TRBD1. Germline CDR1 SGHRS, CDR2 YFSETQ. Trimming cost V 3 bases and J 4 bases; bases outside gene matches: 1. This CDR3 comprises 13 residues. The CDR3 DNA follows: TGCGCCAGCAGCTCGACAGGGGGCTATGGCTACACCTTC. Translating gives CASSSTGGYGYTF.

The rearrangement uses TRBV20-1 and TRBJ2-5; D remains ambiguous. Germline V gene data show CDR1 as DFQATT and CDR2 as SNEGSKA (reference sequence). Trimming stripped 3 bases from V and 4 bases from J, with 12 bases between. The CDR3 is 13 amino acids. The CDR3 spells CSASSAPGETQYF. The CDR3 DNA is TGCAGTGCTAGTTCTGCTCCGGGAGAGACCCAGTACTTC.

The gene calls are TRBV6-1 and TRBJ1-5; D might be TRBD1 (5 bases). Germline V lookup: CDR1 MNHNS, CDR2 SASEGT. This CDR3 spans 17 amino acids. V gave up 4 bases and J gave up 1 base, with 17 bases separating them. The CDR3 is CASSVARQGWSNQPQHF. Written as DNA, the CDR3 is TGTGCCAGCAGTGTAGCCCGGCAGGGCTGGAGCAATCAGCCCCAGCATTTT.

This clone was seen only once. The chain couples TRBV19 to TRBJ1-6; D not resolved. From germline, CDR1 is LNHDA and CDR2 SQIVND (reference sequence). This CDR3 contains 17 residues. V was clipped by 6 bases and J by 6 bases, with 21 bases between them. This CDR3 reads CASSLLGGRRSNSPLHF. For the CDR3, the DNA is TGTGCCAGTAGCCTCTTAGGAGGGCGGAGATCTAATTCACCCCTCCACTTT.

The table lists this clone with a few counts. The chain recombines TRBV7-2 with TRBJ2-3; TRBD2 matches at 10 bases. CDR1 is SGHTA, CDR2 FQGNSA, per germline. The CDR3 sequence is 16 residues long. The junction had 8 bases not matched to a gene; V was cut back by 5 bases and J by 3 bases. This chain's CDR3 is CASSARAGGETDTQYF. The CDR3 nucleotides are TGTGCCAGCAGCGCGCGAGCGGGGGGGGAAACAGATACGCAGTATTTT. The complete variable domain, with remaining parts taken from reference TRBV7-2 and TRBJ2-3, reads GAGVSQSPSNKVTEKGKDVELRCDPISGHTALYWYRQSLGQGLEFLIYFQGNSAPDKSGLPSDRFSAERTGGSVSTLTIQRTQQEDSAVYLCASSARAGGETDTQYFGPGTRLTVL.

V and J are TRBV10-3 and TRBJ2-1; weak D call: TRBD1 (5 bases). This CDR3 comprises 18 residues. Germline V gene sequence: CDR1 ENHRY, CDR2 SYGVKD. V was pared by 2 bases and J by 0 bases, with 17 bases between. CDR3: CAISEDRSLISSYNEQFF. CDR3 nucleotide sequence: TGTGCCATCAGTGAGGACAGATCGCTTATCAGCTCCTACAATGAGCAGTTCTTC.

This clone came up once. CDR3 nucleotide sequence: TGCAGTGCTCACAGGGCCGGCGAGCAGTACTTC. This codes for CSAHRAGEQYF. The chain has TRBV20-1 and TRBJ2-7, with D perhaps matching TRBD1 (6 bases). Germline V gene sequence: CDR1 DFQATT, CDR2 SNEGSKA (reference sequence). Trimming removed 5 bases at V and 6 bases at J, with 11 bases between. This CDR3 is built from 11 residues.

The genes are TRBV24-1 and TRBJ2-2, with D uncertain. The CDR3 has 15 residues. CDR1 is KGHDR, CDR2 SFDVKD, per germline. Deletions cut 5 bases from V and 0 bases from J, with 9 bases between. In nucleotides, the CDR3 is TGTGCCACCAGTGCAGTGTCGCCGAACACCGGGGAGCTGTTTTTT. Protein product: CATSAVSPNTGELFF.

The chain recombines TRBV19 with TRBJ1-2; D is ambiguous. CDR1 is LNHDA and CDR2 is SQIVND in the germline V gene (reference sequence). V was pared by 5 bases and J by 1 base, with 17 bases between. This CDR3 has 16 amino acids. CDR3 loop: CASSPTSGRFNYGYTF. DNA for the CDR3: TGTGCCAGTAGTCCCACGTCAGGACGCTTTAACTATGGCTACACCTTC.

The chain links TRBV7-3 to TRBJ1-6, with D hard to call. The CDR3 extends over 13 amino acids. Trimming took off 3 bases at V and 10 bases at J, with 10 bases between the two ends. CDR1 and CDR2 (germline): SGHTA, FQGTGA. As DNA, the CDR3 is TGTGCCAGCAGCTTGGGTTCTTGGTCACCCCTCCACTTT. This codes for CASSLGSWSPLHF.

The rearrangement joins TRBV6-2 or TRBV6-3 to TRBJ1-3; D unresolved. Trimming took 5 bases from V and 0 from J, leaving 11 bases between them. The germline gives CDR1 MNHEY, CDR2 SVGEGT. The CDR3 is made up of 15 amino acids. The CDR3 spells CASSTGEISGNTIYF. The DNA of the CDR3 is TGTGCCAGCAGTACCGGGGAGATCTCTGGAAACACCATATATTTT.

The chain is built from TRBV4-3 and TRBJ2-5; TRBD2 might be the D (5 bases). Germline V gene lookup returns CDR1 LGHNA and CDR2 YSLEER. The CDR3 has 16 amino acids. The ends were cut back, 1 base at V and 4 bases at J, with 16 bases in the middle. The chain's CDR3 is CASSQGGSGLGETQYF. The CDR3 nucleotides are TGCGCCAGCAGCCAAGGTGGAAGCGGATTAGGAGAGACCCAGTACTTC.

V usage is TRBV4-3 and J usage is TRBJ2-1; D is unresolved. The length of the CDR3 is 15 residues. Trimming shortened V by 1 base and J by 1 base, and 8 bases separated the two germline ends. Germline loops: CDR1 LGHNA, CDR2 YSLEER. CDR3 region: CASSQGGRSYNEQFF. Here the CDR3 DNA reads TGCGCCAGCAGCCAAGGCGGCCGATCCTACAATGAGCAGTTCTTC.

V usage is TRBV7-2 and J usage is TRBJ2-5; D is uncertain. The CDR3 consists of 14 residues. The germline V and J ends were trimmed by 4 bases and 1 base, with 10 bases remaining between them. The germline V gene encodes CDR1 SGHTA and CDR2 FQGNSA. The CDR3 DNA sequence: TGTGCCAGCAGCTCCCGGGTATTCCAAGAGACCCAGTACTTC. Amino acids: CASSSRVFQETQYF.

This clone has just one count. The genes are TRBV10-3 and TRBJ2-1; tentative D call: TRBD2 (5 bases). V was trimmed by 10 bases and J by 1 base, leaving 14 bases between them. The germline CDR1 and CDR2 sequences are ENHRY and SYGVKD. There are 14 residues in the CDR3. The CDR3 DNA is TGTGCCACCGAGACCGGACTGTCCTACAATGAGCAGTTCTTC. Translating it yields CATETGLSYNEQFF.